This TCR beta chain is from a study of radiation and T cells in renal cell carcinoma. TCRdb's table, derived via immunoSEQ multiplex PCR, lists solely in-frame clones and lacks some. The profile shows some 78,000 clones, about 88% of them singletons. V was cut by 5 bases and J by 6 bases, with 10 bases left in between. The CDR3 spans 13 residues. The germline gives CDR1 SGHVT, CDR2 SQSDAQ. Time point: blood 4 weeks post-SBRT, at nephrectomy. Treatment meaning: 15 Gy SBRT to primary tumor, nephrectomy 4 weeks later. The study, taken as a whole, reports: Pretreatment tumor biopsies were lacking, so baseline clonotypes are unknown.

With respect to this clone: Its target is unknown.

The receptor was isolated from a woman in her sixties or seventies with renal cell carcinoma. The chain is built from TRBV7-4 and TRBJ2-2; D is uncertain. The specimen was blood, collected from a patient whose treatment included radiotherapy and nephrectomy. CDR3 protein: CASSLNGAGELFF. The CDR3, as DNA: TGTGCCAGCAGCCTGAATGGCGCCGGGGAGCTGTTTTTT.